Listed below are T cell receptor beta chains from one sample, sequenced in a study of shared clonotypes between healthy human individuals. Only in-frame clones appear in the TCRdb table, and some are missing; sequencing was by immunoSEQ multiplex PCR. The sample yields hundreds of thousands of clones, about 95% seen once. Sample: naive CD8+ T cells sorted from blood. These receptor sequences come from a woman younger than 45 in good health. The conserved cysteine and the conserved F or W are not part of the CDR3 here.

v_call	j_call	cdr3_aa
TRBV6-5	TRBJ2-2	ASSMVTGELF
TRBV28	TRBJ2-7	ASSFYYEQY
TRBV9	TRBJ2-2	ASSVDRGANTGELF
TRBV27	TRBJ2-2	ASSLRDSRTGELF
TRBV4-1	TRBJ2-3	ASSPDDRAGDTQY
TRBV28	TRBJ2-3	ASRLRQGRADTQY
TRBV5-8	TRBJ2-7	ASSLGSARYEQY
TRBV29-1	TRBJ2-1	SVVAGTSGYNEQF
TRBV7-9	TRBJ2-7	ASSPPMRGNYEQY
TRBV27	TRBJ2-7	ASSTGHSYEQY
TRBV2	TRBJ2-7	ASSSISEIGYFYEQY
TRBV28	-	ASSSTTVTAYEQY
TRBV9	TRBJ1-2	ASSVAGTTVANYGYT
TRBV28	TRBJ2-7	ASSLSASGLTYEQY
TRBV5-4	TRBJ2-7	ASSLAQGYEQY
TRBV5-4	TRBJ1-1	ASSPRQNTEAF
TRBV2	TRBJ2-7	ASSEDGVIATLVH
TRBV2	TRBJ2-2	ANIKKGTGELF
TRBV6-1	TRBJ2-3	ASAGGVVTDTQY
TRBV6-5	TRBJ2-7	ASSYWDRGGYEQY
TRBV4-1	TRBJ1-1	ASSHIGAQTEAF
TRBV5-6	TRBJ2-7	ASSLVDTNNYEQY
TRBV5-6	TRBJ2-1	ASSLVVQEGDEQF
TRBV6-5	TRBJ2-5	ASSPRMGTQY
TRBV19	TRBJ2-2	ASSITGDTGELF
TRBV4-1	TRBJ2-7	ASSPMTGRYEQY
TRBV30	TRBJ2-7	AWSGEGEQY
TRBV27	TRBJ1-5	ASSPGGLGQPQH
TRBV7-3	TRBJ2-2	ASSALPGTRNTGELF
TRBV5-6	TRBJ1-1	ASSLGGTRNTEAF
TRBV21-1	TRBJ2-7	ASSKGQWTSGTFEQY
TRBV19	TRBJ2-5	ASSISSGLAPASQETQY
TRBV5-8	TRBJ1-2	ASSLGQGADGYT
TRBV29-1	TRBJ2-1	SGGGGKSEQF
TRBV15	TRBJ2-5	ATSYLGTDQETQY
TRBV5-5	TRBJ1-3	ASSLEVAGSLSGNTIY
TRBV13	TRBJ2-3	ASTLPTPRDIIEY
TRBV29-1	TRBJ2-2	SVDGLGTGESGELF
TRBV19	TRBJ1-5	ASRVRDYYQPQH
TRBV15	TRBJ1-5	ATSRTESGNQPQH
TRBV4-1	TRBJ1-1	ASRQWGEWSTEAF
TRBV19	TRBJ1-5	ASSIEGGVFNQPQH
TRBV6-5	TRBJ2-7	ASSLGPNYEQY
TRBV11-3	TRBJ2-2	ASSPGRGHKNTGELF
TRBV29-1	TRBJ1-2	SVGGYGYT
TRBV30	TRBJ1-5	AWSVKCYQPQH
TRBV27	TRBJ1-1	ASSPRGTANTEAF
TRBV6-1	TRBJ2-7	ASSTGQGRNEQY
TRBV7-9	TRBJ2-1	ASSLEAGGPYNEQF
TRBV5-1	TRBJ1-1	ASSLSGSAWGWSEAF
TRBV7-8	TRBJ2-1	ASSRLLDYNEQF
TRBV7-9	TRBJ2-1	ASSPPQRQGYEQF
TRBV19	TRBJ2-5	ASSNGQANQETQY
TRBV5-6	TRBJ2-7	ASSLGAGRHEQY
TRBV27	TRBJ2-2	ASSLLHISGFTGELF
TRBV28	TRBJ2-7	ASSLGRAGYEQY
TRBV6-1	TRBJ2-3	ASSGRIAGGADTQY
TRBV9	TRBJ2-2	ASSVGGELF
TRBV4-1	TRBJ1-2	ASSQVPGAGYT
TRBV27	TRBJ1-4	ASSLGSAANEKLF